Each of the 23 T cell receptor beta chains below was sequenced from the same sample in a study of shared clonotypes between healthy human individuals. Profiled with immunoSEQ multiplex PCR; TCRdb holds only in-frame clones, not every one. The table has over a million clones, roughly 96% seen once. Sequenced sample: naive CD4+ T cells sorted from blood. Subset here: CD45RA+ positively selected. The source of these receptors is a man in his thirties or forties in good health.

V usage is TRBV4-2 and J usage is TRBJ1-4; 7 nucleotides line up with TRBD1. CDR1 is LGHNA and CDR2 is YNFKEQ in the germline V gene. The CDR3 loop spans 16 amino acids. V shed 2 bases, J shed 11 bases, and the junction held 14 bases outside the gene matches. The CDR3 is CASSQNKDRAWGKLFF. The CDR3 DNA reads as TGTGCCAGCAGCCAAAATAAAGACAGGGCGTGGGGGAAACTGTTTTTT.

The V and J genes are TRBV30 and TRBJ2-1; D is unclear. V was pared by 5 bases and J by 0 bases, with 11 bases between. CDR1 is GTSNPN, CDR2 SVGIG, per germline (reference sequence). The CDR3 is made up of 14 amino acids. For the CDR3, the DNA is TGTGCCTGGGGGCATCTCATCTCCTACAATGAGCAGTTCTTC. Amino acids: CAWGHLISYNEQFF.

The V gene is TRBV6-6, the J gene TRBJ2-7; D not certain. The V gene lost 7 bases and the J gene lost 1 base, with 20 bases spanning the gap. CDR1 is MNHNY, CDR2 SVGAGI, per germline (reference sequence). This CDR3 spans 16 amino acids. The CDR3 spells CASTRSSGLISYEQYF. Written as DNA, the CDR3 is TGTGCCAGCACCCGGTCGTCCGGTCTAATTTCCTACGAGCAGTACTTC.

The chain uses TRBV21-1 and TRBJ2-2; the listed D gene, TRBD1, was not tested against the DNA. TRBV21-1 is annotated as a pseudogene. The CDR3 has 17 amino acids. The CDR3: CATPPGPGTQNTGELFF. CDR3 bases: TGTGCCACCCCCCCGGGTCCCGGGACACAGAACACCGGGGAGCTGTTTTTT.

The chain employs TRBV27 and TRBJ1-1; D gene unclear. V was trimmed by 5 bases and J by 4 bases, leaving 17 bases between them. Germline V gives CDR1 MNHEY, CDR2 SMNVEV (reference sequence). The CDR3 runs to 15 residues. Here the CDR3 reads CASSPLAPEFTEAFF. For the CDR3, the DNA is TGTGCCAGCAGTCCTCTCGCCCCGGAGTTCACTGAAGCTTTCTTT.

The J gene is TRBJ2-3, the V gene TRBV9; possible D gene TRBD2, 5 bases. Germline V gene sequence: CDR1 SGDLS, CDR2 YYNGEE. Between the trimmed V and J ends, which lost 0 bases and 1 base, there was a span of 15 bases. The CDR3 loop spans 17 amino acids. CDR3 in DNA: TGTGCCAGCAGCGTAGGAGTAGGTGCGAGGGGCACAGATACGCAGTATTTT. Protein product: CASSVGVGARGTDTQYF.

In this sample, this clone turned up once. V gene TRBV5-4 combines with J gene TRBJ2-7; TRBD2 matches at 11 bases. Germline CDR1 is SGHNT and CDR2 is YYREEE (reference sequence). There are 14 residues in the CDR3. After removal of 4 bases from V and 2 bases from J, the junction contained 2 bases not matched to a gene. The CDR3 coding sequence is TGTGCCAGCAGCGTGACTAGCGGGGCCTACGAGCAGTACTTC. This gives the protein CASSVTSGAYEQYF.

J is TRBJ2-3 and V is TRBV4-3, with D possibly being TRBD1 or TRBD2 (5 bases each). The germline V gene encodes CDR1 LGHNA and CDR2 YSLEER. V was cut by 1 base and J by 1 base, with 9 bases left in between. This CDR3 has 15 amino acids. The CDR3 DNA reads as TGCGCCAGCAGCCAAGTCGGGGCCCGCACAGATACGCAGTATTTT. Encoded protein: CASSQVGARTDTQYF.

The chain combines TRBV18 with TRBJ2-5, with unresolved D. CDR3 length equals 14 residues. Looked up from germline, CDR1 is KGHSH and CDR2 is LQKENI. The germline V and J ends were trimmed by 3 bases and 2 bases, with 10 bases remaining between them. DNA for the CDR3: TGTGCCAGCTCACCCTTTGCACAGCAAGAGACCCAGTACTTC. Protein: CASSPFAQQETQYF.

The J gene is TRBJ1-4, the V gene TRBV10-3, with D unresolved. This CDR3 has 13 amino acids. V was shortened by 3 bases and J by 7 bases, with 9 bases between the two germline ends. Germline V gives CDR1 ENHRY, CDR2 SYGVKD. CDR3 nucleotides: TGTGCCATCAGTGAAAGGGCAGCTGAAAAACTGTTTTTT. Translated: CAISERAAEKLFF.

The CDR3 DNA follows: TGTGCCAGCAGCTTAGGTTTAGGGACAGGCTCCTACGAGCAGTACTTC. Its protein product is CASSLGLGTGSYEQYF. The chain uses TRBV7-9 and TRBJ2-7; TRBD1 matches 8 bases. With V trimmed by 1 base and J by 0 bases, 5 bases remained unmatched. This CDR3 is built from 16 residues. Germline-derived CDR1 and CDR2 are SEHNR and FQNEAQ (reference sequence).

The chain couples TRBV4-2 to TRBJ1-4; D gene unclear. Germline CDR1 LGHNA, CDR2 YNFKEQ. V dropped 0 bases and J dropped 1 base, with 15 bases sitting between them. This CDR3 has 18 amino acids. CDR3 in amino acids: CASSQDGRPSGTNEKLFF. The DNA for the CDR3 is TGTGCCAGCAGCCAAGATGGCAGGCCCTCCGGAACTAATGAAAAACTGTTTTTT.

J is TRBJ1-5 and V is TRBV28, with 8 bases that match TRBD1. This CDR3 region has 15 residues. With 7 bases clipped from V and 4 bases from J, the junction kept 9 bases outside the gene matches. Germline CDR1 and CDR2: MDHEN and SYDVKM. Here the CDR3 DNA reads TGTGCCAGCATCGGCGACAGGGGCCGTAATCAGCCCCAGCATTTT. Its protein is CASIGDRGRNQPQHF.

The chain recombines TRBV2 with TRBJ2-7, with 8 bases that match TRBD2. Looked up from germline, CDR1 is SNHLY and CDR2 is FYNNEI. There are 15 residues in the CDR3. V lost 4 bases and J lost 0; bases outside the gene matches: 5. This chain's CDR3 is CASSVYGRASYEQYF. CDR3 in DNA: TGTGCCAGCAGTGTGTACGGGAGGGCCTCCTACGAGCAGTACTTC.

Regarding this clone: Other DNA sequences in the sample encode the same CDR3. The chain joins TRBV5-4 to TRBJ2-7; D is uncertain. The germline V and J ends were trimmed by 4 bases and 6 bases, with 14 bases remaining between them. The CDR3 runs 13 residues. Germline V CDR1 and CDR2: SGHNT, YYREEE (reference sequence). The CDR3 is CASSLDPSGEQYF. The CDR3 coding sequence is TGTGCCAGCAGCCTGGACCCTTCCGGCGAGCAGTACTTC.

The chain uses TRBV6-6 and TRBJ2-5, with no clear D. The V and J ends lost 2 bases and 5 bases respectively, with 6 bases between them. Germline assignment: CDR1 MNHNY and CDR2 SVGAGI (reference sequence). The CDR3 is 12 amino acids. The DNA for the CDR3 is TGTGCCAGCAGTTACCCCATGGAGACCCAGTACTTC. The encoded protein is CASSYPMETQYF.

The chain joins TRBV28 to TRBJ2-7; unclear D gene. V was pared by 7 bases and J by 2 bases, with 15 bases between. Germline V gene sequence: CDR1 MDHEN, CDR2 SYDVKM. The CDR3 extends over 14 amino acids. The CDR3 DNA reads TGTGCCAGCATGTTCCCTGGACCGACCTACGAGCAGTACTTC. This codes for CASMFPGPTYEQYF. Supplemented by reference TRBV28 and TRBJ2-7, the full variable domain reads DVKVTQSSRYLVKRTGEKVFLECVQDMDHENMFWYRQDPGLGLRLIYFSYDVKMKEKGDIPEGYSVSREKKERFSLILESASTNQTSMYLCASMFPGPTYEQYFGPGTRLTVT.

The chain links TRBV28 to TRBJ2-1; 8 bases are a match to TRBD2. This CDR3 region has 14 residues. Germline CDR1 and CDR2: MDHEN and SYDVKM. Germline trimming cut 7 bases from V and 9 bases from J; bases unmatched to any gene: 11. The CDR3: CASTQSGSIGEQFF. CDR3 sequence (DNA): TGTGCCAGCACCCAAAGCGGGAGTATAGGTGAGCAGTTCTTC.

This clone was observed a single time. This chain links TRBV19 with TRBJ1-2, with D perhaps TRBD1 (5 bases). Germline CDR1 and CDR2: LNHDA and SQIVND (reference sequence). Trimming removed 3 bases at V and 8 bases at J, with 13 bases between. This CDR3 spans 13 amino acids. CDR3 DNA: TGTGCCAGTAGTATCCCGGGACGACTAGGCTACACCTTC. Protein sequence: CASSIPGRLGYTF.

This chain uses TRBV7-7 with TRBJ1-3; possible D gene TRBD1, 6 bases. Germline V CDR1 and CDR2: SSHAT, FNYEAQ (reference sequence). V gave up 1 base and J gave up 9 bases, with 10 bases separating them. This CDR3 is built from 13 residues. CDR3 sequence: CASSLEQGGTIYF. CDR3 nucleotide sequence: TGTGCCAGCAGCTTAGAACAGGGAGGCACCATATATTTT.

This chain links TRBV4-3 with TRBJ2-2; TRBD1 matches at 10 bases. Per germline, CDR1 LGHNA and CDR2 YSLEER. V lost 4 bases to trimming and J lost 5 bases; unmatched junction nucleotides: 10. The CDR3 covers 17 residues. Here the CDR3 DNA reads TGCGCCAGCAGCCGTCGACAGGGGGCAGCGTGGACCGGGGAGCTGTTTTTT. The encoded protein is CASSRRQGAAWTGELFF.

This sequence joins TRBV29-1 and TRBJ1-3; no reliable D call. CDR1 and CDR2 (germline): SQVTM, ANQGSEA. CDR3 length: 15 amino acids. Between the trimmed V and J ends, which lost 0 bases and 0 bases, there was a span of 9 bases. CDR3 sequence: CSVEDRLSSGNTIYF. The CDR3 nucleotides read TGCAGCGTTGAAGATCGACTCAGCTCTGGAAACACCATATATTTT.

The CDR3 protein is CAISGKPVTPYNEQFF. The CDR3 DNA is TGTGCCATCAGTGGAAAGCCAGTCACGCCCTACAATGAGCAGTTCTTC. The rearrangement uses TRBV10-3 and TRBJ2-1; the D is unclear. The V gene lost 4 bases and the J gene lost 2 bases, with 15 bases spanning the gap. CDR1 and CDR2 (germline): ENHRY, SYGVKD. This CDR3 spans 16 amino acids.